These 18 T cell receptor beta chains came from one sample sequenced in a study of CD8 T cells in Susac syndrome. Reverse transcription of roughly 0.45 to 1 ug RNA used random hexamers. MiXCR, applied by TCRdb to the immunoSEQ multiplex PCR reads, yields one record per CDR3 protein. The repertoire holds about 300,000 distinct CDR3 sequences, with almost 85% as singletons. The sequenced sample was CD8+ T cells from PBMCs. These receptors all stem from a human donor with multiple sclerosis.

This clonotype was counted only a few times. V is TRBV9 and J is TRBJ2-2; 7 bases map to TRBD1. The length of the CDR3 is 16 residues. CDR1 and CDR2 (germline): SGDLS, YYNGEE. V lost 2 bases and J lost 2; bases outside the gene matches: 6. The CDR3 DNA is TGTGCCAGCAGCGTCCGGGACAGCGACAACACCGGGGAGCTGTTTTTT. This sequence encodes CASSVRDSDNTGELFF.

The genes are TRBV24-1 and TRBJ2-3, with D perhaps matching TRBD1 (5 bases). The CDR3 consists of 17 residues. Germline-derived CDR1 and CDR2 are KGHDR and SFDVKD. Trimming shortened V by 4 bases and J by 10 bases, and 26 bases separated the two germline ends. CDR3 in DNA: TGTGCCACCAGTGAGCTGGAAGGGGAAGGTTCACGAGTCCCGCAGTATTTT. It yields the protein CATSELEGEGSRVPQYF.

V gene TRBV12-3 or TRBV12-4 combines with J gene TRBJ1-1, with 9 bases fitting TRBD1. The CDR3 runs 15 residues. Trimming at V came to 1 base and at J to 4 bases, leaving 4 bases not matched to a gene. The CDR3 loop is CASSLGTGAFTEAFF. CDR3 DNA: TGTGCCAGCAGTTTAGGGACAGGGGCTTTCACTGAAGCTTTCTTT.

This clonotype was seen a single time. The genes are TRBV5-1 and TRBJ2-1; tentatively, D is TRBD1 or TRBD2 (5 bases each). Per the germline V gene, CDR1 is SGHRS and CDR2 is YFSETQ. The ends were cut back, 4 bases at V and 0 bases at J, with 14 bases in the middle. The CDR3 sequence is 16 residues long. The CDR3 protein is CASSTGPPSSYNEQFF. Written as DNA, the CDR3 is TGCGCCAGCAGCACGGGACCGCCGAGCTCCTACAATGAGCAGTTCTTC. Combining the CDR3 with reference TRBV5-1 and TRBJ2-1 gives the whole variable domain KAGVTQTPRYLIKTRGQQVTLSCSPISGHRSVSWYQQTPGQGLQFLFEYFSETQRNKGNFPGRFSGRQFSNSRSEMNVSTLELGDSALYLCASSTGPPSSYNEQFFGPGTRLTVL.

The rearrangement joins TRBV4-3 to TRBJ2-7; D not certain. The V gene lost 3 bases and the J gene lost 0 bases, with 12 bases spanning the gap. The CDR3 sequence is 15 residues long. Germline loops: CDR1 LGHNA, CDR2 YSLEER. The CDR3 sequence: CASSQLRGVSYEQYF. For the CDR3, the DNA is TGCGCCAGCAGCCAGCTACGTGGGGTCTCCTACGAGCAGTACTTC.

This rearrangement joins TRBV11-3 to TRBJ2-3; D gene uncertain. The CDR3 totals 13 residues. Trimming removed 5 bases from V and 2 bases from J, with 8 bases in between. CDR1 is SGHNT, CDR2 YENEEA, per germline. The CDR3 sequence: CASSPPNTDTQYF. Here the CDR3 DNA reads TGTGCCAGCAGCCCCCCCAACACAGATACGCAGTATTTT. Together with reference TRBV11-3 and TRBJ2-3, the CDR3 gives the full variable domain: EAGVVQSPRYKIIEKKQPVAFWCNPISGHNTLYWYLQNLGQGPELLIRYENEEAVDDSQLPKDRFSAERLKGVDSTLKIQPAELGDSAVYLCASSPPNTDTQYFGPGTRLTVL.

The CDR3 reads CASSQDLAGGDNEQFF. The DNA for the CDR3 is TGTGCCAGCAGCCAAGATTTAGCGGGAGGAGACAATGAGCAGTTCTTC. The chain has TRBV3-1 and TRBJ2-1; TRBD2 matches 10 bases. CDR3 length: 16 residues. V shed 0 bases, J shed 5 bases, and the junction held 4 bases outside the gene matches. The germline gives CDR1 LGHDT, CDR2 YNNKEL (reference sequence).

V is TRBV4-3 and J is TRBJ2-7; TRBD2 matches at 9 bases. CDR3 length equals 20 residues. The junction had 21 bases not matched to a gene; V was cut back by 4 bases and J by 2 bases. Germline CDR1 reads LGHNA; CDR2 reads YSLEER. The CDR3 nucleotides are TGCGCCAGCAGCCGCTTATGGGGGTCTGGGGCTAGCGGGGAGACCTACGAGCAGTACTTC. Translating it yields CASSRLWGSGASGETYEQYF.

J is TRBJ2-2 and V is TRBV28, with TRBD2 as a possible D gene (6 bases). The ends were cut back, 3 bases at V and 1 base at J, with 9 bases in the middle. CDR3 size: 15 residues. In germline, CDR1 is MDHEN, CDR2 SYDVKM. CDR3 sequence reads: CASSFLSGNTGELFF. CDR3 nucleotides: TGTGCCAGCAGTTTTCTTAGCGGGAACACCGGGGAGCTGTTTTTT.

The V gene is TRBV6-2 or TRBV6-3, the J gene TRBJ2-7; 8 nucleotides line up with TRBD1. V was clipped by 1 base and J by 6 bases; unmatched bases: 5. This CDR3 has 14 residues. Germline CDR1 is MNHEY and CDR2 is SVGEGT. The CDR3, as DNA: TGTGCCAGCAGTTACTATGGACAGGGATCCGAGCAGTACTTC. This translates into CASSYYGQGSEQYF.

The CDR3 sequence: CASSPAGGVTEAFF. DNA of the CDR3: TGTGCCAGCAGTCCCGCCGGGGGGGTCACTGAAGCTTTCTTT. This chain uses TRBV6-2 or TRBV6-3 with TRBJ1-1, with a possible D match to TRBD1 (5 bases). The CDR3 totals 14 residues. Trimming took off 5 bases at V and 4 bases at J, with 14 bases between the two ends. Germline V gene sequence: CDR1 MNHEY, CDR2 SVGEGT.

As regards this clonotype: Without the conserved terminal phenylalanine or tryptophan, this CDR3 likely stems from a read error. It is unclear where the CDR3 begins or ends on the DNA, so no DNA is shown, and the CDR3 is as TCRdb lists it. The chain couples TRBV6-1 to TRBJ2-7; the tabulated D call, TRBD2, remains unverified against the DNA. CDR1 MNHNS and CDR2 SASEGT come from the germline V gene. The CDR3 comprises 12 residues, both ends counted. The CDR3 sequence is CASSQQSPDFRI.

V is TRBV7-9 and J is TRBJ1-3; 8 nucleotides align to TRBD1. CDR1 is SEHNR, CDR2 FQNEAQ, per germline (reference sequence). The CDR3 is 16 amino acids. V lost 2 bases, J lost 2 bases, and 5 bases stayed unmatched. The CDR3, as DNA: TGTGCCAGCAGCTTAACGGACAGGGAGGCTGGAAACACCATATATTTT. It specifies CASSLTDREAGNTIYF.

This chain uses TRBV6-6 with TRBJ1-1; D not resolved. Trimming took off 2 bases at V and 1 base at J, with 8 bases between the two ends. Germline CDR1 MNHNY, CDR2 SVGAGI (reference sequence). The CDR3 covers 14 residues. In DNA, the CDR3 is TGTGCCAGCAGTTACCGCCCTCGGAACACTGAAGCTTTCTTT. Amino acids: CASSYRPRNTEAFF.

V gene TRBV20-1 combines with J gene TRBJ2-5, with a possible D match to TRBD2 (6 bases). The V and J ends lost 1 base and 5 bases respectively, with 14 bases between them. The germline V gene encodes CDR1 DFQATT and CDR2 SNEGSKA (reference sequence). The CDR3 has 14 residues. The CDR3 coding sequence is TGCAGTGCTAGAGGGAACGGGAGCCGGGAGACCCAGTACTTC. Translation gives CSARGNGSRETQYF.

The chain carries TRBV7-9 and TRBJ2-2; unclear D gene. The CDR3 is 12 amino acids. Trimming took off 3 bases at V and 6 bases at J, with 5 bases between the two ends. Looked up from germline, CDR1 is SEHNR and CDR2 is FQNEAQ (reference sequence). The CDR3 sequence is CASSFSPGELFF. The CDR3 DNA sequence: TGTGCCAGCAGCTTTAGTCCCGGGGAGCTGTTTTTT.

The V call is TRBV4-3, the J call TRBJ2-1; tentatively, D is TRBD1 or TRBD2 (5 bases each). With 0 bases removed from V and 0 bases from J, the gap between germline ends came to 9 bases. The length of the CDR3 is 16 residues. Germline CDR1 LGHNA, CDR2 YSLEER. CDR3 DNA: TGCGCCAGCAGCCAAGATCCGGGGACCTCCTACAATGAGCAGTTCTTC. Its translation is CASSQDPGTSYNEQFF.

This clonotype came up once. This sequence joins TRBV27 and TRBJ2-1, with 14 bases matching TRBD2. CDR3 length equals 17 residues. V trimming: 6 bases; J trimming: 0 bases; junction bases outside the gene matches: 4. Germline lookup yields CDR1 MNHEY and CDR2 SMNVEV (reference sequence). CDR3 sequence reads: CASRGGTSGSSYNEQFF. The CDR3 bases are TGTGCCAGCAGAGGGGGGACTAGCGGGAGCTCCTACAATGAGCAGTTCTTC.